Reported below is one TCR beta chain. These data are taken from a study of blood T cell repertoires in COVID-19. Study at large: Collection of acute and convalescent COVID-19 samples took place in the United States, Italy and Spain. PBMCs, B-cell-depleted T cells, or T cells provided the cDNA or gDNA that made up the material.

Germline V CDR1 and CDR2: KGHDR, SFDVKD. This CDR3 spans 13 amino acids. The V gene lost 0 bases and the J gene lost 6 bases, with 7 bases spanning the gap. Original data processing: For nucleated cells, counts were estimated from reference gene primer amplification. Measured with immunoSEQ multiplex PCR; TCRdb has only the in-frame clones, and not every one. V and J calls and clone size are copied from that table; D and trimming were computed from the DNA. Among 95,000 or so clones listed, 79% were seen once. The source of this sequence is a woman of 80 years or more with active or convalescent COVID-19. The source material was peripheral blood. This chain links TRBV24-1 with TRBJ1-2, with D perhaps matching TRBD1 (5 bases). The CDR3 DNA follows: TGTGCCACCAGTGATTTGCGGGGGAATGGCTACACCTTC. Translation gives CATSDLRGNGYTF.